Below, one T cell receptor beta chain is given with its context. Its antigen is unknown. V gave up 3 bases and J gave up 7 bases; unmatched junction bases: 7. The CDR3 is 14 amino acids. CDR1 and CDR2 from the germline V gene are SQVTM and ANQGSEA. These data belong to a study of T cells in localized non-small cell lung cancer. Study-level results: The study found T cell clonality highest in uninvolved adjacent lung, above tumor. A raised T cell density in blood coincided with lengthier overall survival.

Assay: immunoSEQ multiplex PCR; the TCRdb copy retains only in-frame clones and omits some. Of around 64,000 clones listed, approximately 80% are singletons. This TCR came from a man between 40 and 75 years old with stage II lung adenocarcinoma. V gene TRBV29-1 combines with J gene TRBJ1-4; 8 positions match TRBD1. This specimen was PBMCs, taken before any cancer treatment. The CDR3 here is CSVEDRAGSEKLFF. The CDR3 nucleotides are TGCAGCGTTGAGGACAGGGCGGGTTCTGAAAAACTGTTTTTT.